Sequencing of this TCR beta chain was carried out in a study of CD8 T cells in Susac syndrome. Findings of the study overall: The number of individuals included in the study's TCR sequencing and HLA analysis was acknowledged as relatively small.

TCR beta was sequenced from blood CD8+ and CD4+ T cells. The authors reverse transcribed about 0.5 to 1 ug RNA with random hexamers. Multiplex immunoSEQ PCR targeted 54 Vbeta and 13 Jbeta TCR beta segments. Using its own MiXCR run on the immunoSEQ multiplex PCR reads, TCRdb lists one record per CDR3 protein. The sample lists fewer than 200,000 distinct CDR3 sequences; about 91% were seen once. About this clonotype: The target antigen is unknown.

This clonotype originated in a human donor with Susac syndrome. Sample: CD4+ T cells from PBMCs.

CDR3 nucleotide sequence: TGTGCCAGCTCAGGGACAGGTGGCAACATGAACACTGAAGCTTTCTTT. It is translated as CASSGTGGNMNTEAFF. The J gene is TRBJ1-1, the V gene TRBV18; 8 nucleotides align to TRBD1. Germline V gives CDR1 KGHSH, CDR2 LQKENI. The CDR3 spans 16 residues. V dropped 5 bases and J dropped 0; count of bases not matched to a gene: 8.